This TCR beta chain is from a study of blood T cell repertoires in COVID-19. About the research overall: The samples span acute and convalescent COVID-19 from the United States, Italy and Spain. The analysed material was cDNA or gDNA that came from T cells, B-cell-depleted T cells, or PBMCs.

Germline V gives CDR1 SGHDT, CDR2 YYEEEE. The CDR3 is 16 amino acids. V was pared by 3 bases and J by 1 base, with 17 bases between. Original analysis: Estimates of nucleated cell counts were drawn from the amplification of reference gene primers. The protocol was immunoSEQ multiplex PCR, while the TCRdb copy is restricted to in-frame clones and leaves out a portion. V, J and clone size are those of that table, while D and trimming were read from the DNA. This sample has about 190,000 clones; 80% to 90% occur once, and the top ten carry about a fifth. The chain joins TRBV5-6 to TRBJ2-7, with a possible D match to TRBD1 (6 bases). The TCR originated in a human donor in a cohort sampled during active COVID-19. The source material was peripheral blood. The DNA for the CDR3 is TGTGCCAGCAGCTCCCGTTTGGGGGCGGAATCCTACGAGCAGTACGTC. Protein sequence: CASSSRLGAESYEQYV.